This TCR beta chain derives from a study of monozygotic twins with inflammatory bowel disease. The CDR3 totals 16 residues. The V gene's germline CDR1 is LNHDA and CDR2 SQIVND (reference sequence). UMIs containing a 6-nucleotide sample barcode were added via template switching. Both the TCRalpha cDNA and the TCRbeta cDNA were taken through two nested PCRs, lasting roughly 16 and 10 cycles. TCRdb reanalyzed the 5' RACE reads, giving one entry per CDR3 protein sequence and no DNA. Here the sample table reports a few hundred thousand distinct CDR3 sequences. The chain is built from TRBV19 and TRBJ2-7; checking the TCRdb D call of TRBD1 is not possible without DNA. The TCR originated in a human donor with ulcerative colitis or Crohn's disease, or a healthy co-twin of an affected twin (not recorded which). Sequences were obtained from blood. CDR3 in amino acids: CASSIAGGGSFYEQYF.